This TCR beta chain was documented in a study of early T cells in non-severe SARS-CoV-2 infection. The overall study: Sequencing used unsorted whole-blood bulk RNA, so chains lack pairing.

General observations from the study: Comparison of clonotypes with VDJdb favored anti-spike CD8 responses while missing private and CD4 specificities.

Separate cDNA molecules each had unique molecular identifiers attached to them. Each CDR3 protein is one row after TCRdb ran MiXCR on the 5' RACE reads. Among roughly 70,000 distinct CDR3 sequences, roughly 21% were seen once, and the ten largest hold about 15%. The CDR3 extends over 17 amino acids. As concerns this clonotype: Antigen unknown.

This chain uses TRBV3-2 with TRBJ2-2; the table's TRBD1 call for D was not verified on the DNA. TRBV3-2 is recorded as a pseudogene. This sequence was found in an adult who was a healthcare worker with PCR-confirmed SARS-CoV-2 infection or an uninfected control (not recorded which). The sample consisted of whole blood, taken at baseline. CDR3 protein: CASSQGFGTGGTGELFF. The CDR3 coding sequence is TGTGCCAGCAGCCAAGGATTTGGGACAGGTGGCACCGGGGAGCTGTTTTTT.